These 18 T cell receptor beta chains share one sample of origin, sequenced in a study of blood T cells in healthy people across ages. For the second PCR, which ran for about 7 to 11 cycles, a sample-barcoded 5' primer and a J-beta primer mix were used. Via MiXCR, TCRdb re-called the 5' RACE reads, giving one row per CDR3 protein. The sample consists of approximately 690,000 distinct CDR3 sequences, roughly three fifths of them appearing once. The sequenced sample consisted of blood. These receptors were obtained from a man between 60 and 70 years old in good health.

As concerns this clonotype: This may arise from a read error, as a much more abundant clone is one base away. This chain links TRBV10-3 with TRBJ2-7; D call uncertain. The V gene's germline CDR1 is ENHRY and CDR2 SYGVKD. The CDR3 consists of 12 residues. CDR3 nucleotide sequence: TGTGCCATCGGTGAAGGATCCCACGAGCAGTACTTC. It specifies CAIGEGSHEQYF.

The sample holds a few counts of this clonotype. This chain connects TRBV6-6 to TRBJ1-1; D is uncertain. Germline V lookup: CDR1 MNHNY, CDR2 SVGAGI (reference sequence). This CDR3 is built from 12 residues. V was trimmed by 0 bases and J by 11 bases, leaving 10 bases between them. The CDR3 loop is CASSYSLTGAFF. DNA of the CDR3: TGTGCCAGCAGTTACTCCCTGACGGGCGCTTTCTTT.

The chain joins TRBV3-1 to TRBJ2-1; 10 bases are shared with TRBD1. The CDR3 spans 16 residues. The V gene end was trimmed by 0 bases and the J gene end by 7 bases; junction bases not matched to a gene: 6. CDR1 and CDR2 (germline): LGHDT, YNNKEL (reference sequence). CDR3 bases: TGTGCCAGCAGCCAAGATCTCGGACAGGGGGGGAATGAGCAGTTCTTC. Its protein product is CASSQDLGQGGNEQFF.

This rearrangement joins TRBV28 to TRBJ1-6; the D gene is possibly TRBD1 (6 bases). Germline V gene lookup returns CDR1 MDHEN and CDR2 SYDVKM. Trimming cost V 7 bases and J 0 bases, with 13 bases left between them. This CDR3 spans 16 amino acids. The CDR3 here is CASTRGQFSYNSPLHF. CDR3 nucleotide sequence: TGTGCCAGCACCCGTGGACAGTTCTCCTATAATTCACCCCTCCACTTT.

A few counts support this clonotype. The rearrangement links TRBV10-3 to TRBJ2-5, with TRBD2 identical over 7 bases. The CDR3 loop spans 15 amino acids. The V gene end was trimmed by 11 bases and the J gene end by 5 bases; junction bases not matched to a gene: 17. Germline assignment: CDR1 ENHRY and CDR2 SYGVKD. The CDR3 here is CAAAASGELVETQYF. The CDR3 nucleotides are TGTGCCGCCGCGGCTAGCGGAGAGCTTGTGGAGACCCAGTACTTC.

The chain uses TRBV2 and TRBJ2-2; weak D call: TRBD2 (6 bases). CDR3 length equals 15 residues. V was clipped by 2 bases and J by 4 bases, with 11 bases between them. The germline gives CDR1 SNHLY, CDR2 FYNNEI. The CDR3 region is CASSERGMGTGELFF. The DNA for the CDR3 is TGTGCCAGCAGTGAACGGGGGATGGGCACCGGGGAGCTGTTTTTT.

The DNA for the CDR3 is TGTGCCAGCAGCCCCACGGGGTCCGACTATGGCTACACCTTC. Its protein product is CASSPTGSDYGYTF. The chain recombines TRBV7-9 with TRBJ1-2; D gene uncertain. Trimming pared 5 bases from V and 3 bases from J, leaving 13 bases between. The CDR3 is made up of 14 amino acids. Germline CDR1 is SEHNR and CDR2 is FQNEAQ (reference sequence).

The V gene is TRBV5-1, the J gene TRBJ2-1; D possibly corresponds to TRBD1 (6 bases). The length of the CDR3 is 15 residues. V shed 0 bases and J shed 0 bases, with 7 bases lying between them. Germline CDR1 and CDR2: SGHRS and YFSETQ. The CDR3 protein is CASSLEQGSYNEQFF. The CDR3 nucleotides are TGCGCCAGCAGCTTGGAACAGGGCTCCTACAATGAGCAGTTCTTC.

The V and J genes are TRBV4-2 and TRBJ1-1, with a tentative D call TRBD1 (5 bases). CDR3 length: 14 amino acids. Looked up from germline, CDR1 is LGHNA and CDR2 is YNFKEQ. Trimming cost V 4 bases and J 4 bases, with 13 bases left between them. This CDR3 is CASSPGDGGTEAFF. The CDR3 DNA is TGTGCCAGCAGCCCCGGAGACGGGGGCACTGAAGCTTTCTTT.

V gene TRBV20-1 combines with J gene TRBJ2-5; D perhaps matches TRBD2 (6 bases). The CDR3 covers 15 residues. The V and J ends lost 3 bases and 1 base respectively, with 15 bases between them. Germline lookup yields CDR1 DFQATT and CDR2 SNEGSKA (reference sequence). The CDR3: CSASPGGRFQETQYF. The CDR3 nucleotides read TGCAGTGCTAGCCCCGGGGGAAGGTTCCAAGAGACCCAGTACTTC.

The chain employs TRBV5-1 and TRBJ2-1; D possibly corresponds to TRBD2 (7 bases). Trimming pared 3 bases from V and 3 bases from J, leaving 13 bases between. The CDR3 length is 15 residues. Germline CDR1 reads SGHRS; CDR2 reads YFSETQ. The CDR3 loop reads CASSSAGAIYNEQFF. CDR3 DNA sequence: TGCGCCAGCAGCTCTGCGGGGGCTATCTACAATGAGCAGTTCTTC.

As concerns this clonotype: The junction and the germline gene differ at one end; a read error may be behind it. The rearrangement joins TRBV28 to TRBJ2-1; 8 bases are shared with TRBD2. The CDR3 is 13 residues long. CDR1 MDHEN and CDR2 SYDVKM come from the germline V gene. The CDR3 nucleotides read TGCGCCAGCAGGCCGGGGGGGAGTACTGAGCAGTTCTTC. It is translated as CASRPGGSTEQFF.

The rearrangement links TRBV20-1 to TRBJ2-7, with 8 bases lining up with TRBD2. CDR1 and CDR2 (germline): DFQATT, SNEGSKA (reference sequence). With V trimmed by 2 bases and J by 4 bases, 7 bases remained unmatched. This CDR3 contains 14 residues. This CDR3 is CSARTGLAGYEQYF. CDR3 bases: TGCAGTGCTAGAACTGGGCTAGCGGGTTACGAGCAGTACTTC.

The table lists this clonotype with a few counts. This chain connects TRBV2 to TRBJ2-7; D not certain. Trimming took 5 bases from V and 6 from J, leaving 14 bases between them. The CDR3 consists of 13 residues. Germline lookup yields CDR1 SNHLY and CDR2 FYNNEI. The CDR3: CASSLTGLSEQYF. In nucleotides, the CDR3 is TGTGCCAGCAGTCTCACCGGTTTATCCGAGCAGTACTTC. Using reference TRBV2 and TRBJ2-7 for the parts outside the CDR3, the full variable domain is EPEVTQTPSHQVTQMGQEVILRCVPISNHLYFYWYRQILGQKVEFLVSFYNNEISEKSEIFDDQFSVERPDGSNFTLKIRSTKLEDSAMYFCASSLTGLSEQYFGPGTRLTVT.

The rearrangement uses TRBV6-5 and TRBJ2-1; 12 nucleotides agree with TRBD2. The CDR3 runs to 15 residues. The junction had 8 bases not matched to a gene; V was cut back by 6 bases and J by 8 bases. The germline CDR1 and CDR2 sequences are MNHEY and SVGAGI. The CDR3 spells CASRTSGGVGDEQFF. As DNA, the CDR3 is TGTGCCAGCAGGACTAGCGGGGGAGTCGGGGATGAGCAGTTCTTC.

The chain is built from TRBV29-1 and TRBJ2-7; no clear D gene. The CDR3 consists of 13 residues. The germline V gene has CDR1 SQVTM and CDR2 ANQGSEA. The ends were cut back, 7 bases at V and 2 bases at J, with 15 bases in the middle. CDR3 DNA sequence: TGCAGCGCCTCGACTGTTCTCCCCTACGAGCAGTACTTC. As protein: CSASTVLPYEQYF.

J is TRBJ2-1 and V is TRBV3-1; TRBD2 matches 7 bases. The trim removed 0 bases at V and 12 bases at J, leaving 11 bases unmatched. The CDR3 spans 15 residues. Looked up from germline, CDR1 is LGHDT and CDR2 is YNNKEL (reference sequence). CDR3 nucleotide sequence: TGTGCCAGCAGCCAAGATCCAGCGGGGTATTTAGGGCAGTTCTTC. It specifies CASSQDPAGYLGQFF.

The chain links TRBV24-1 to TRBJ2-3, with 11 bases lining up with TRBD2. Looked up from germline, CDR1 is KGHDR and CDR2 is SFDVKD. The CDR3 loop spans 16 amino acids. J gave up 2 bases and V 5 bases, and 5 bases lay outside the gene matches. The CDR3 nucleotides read TGTGCCACCAGTGGTGCGACTAGCGGGGACACAGATACGCAGTATTTT. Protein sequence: CATSGATSGDTDTQYF.